This TCR beta chain comes out of a study of a mutant IDH1 vaccine in newly diagnosed glioma. Study in general: Patients in the study were vaccinated eight times, receiving shots in weeks 1, 3, 5, 7, 11, 15, 19 and 23.

This CDR3 comprises 14 residues. CDR1 and CDR2 from the germline V gene are LNHDA and SQIVND (reference sequence). V shed 7 bases and J shed 2 bases, with 13 bases lying between them. The study, taken as a whole, reports: The vaccine induced immune responses, and these occurred in approximately 93% of patients.

To note about this clone: As yet, its antigen is unknown.

Time point denoted: week 11, during vaccination. The vaccine gave 300 ug of a 20-mer mutant IDH1 peptide subcutaneously per dose. Donor tumors were new WHO grade 3 or 4 IDH1-mutant, ATRX-lost astrocytomas. Sequenced by immunoSEQ multiplex PCR; TCRdb stores in-frame clones only, minus some. The table has 55,000 to 70,000 clones, approximately 89% seen once. The J gene is TRBJ2-3, the V gene TRBV19; D may be TRBD1 (6 bases). The clonotype was recovered from a man aged 35-49 years with glioma. The specimen was PBMCs, collected from a glioma patient whose treatment included an IDH1 peptide vaccine. The CDR3 nucleotides are TGTGCCAGTACCCTGGGGGCCTTCACAGATACGCAGTATTTT. Translation: CASTLGAFTDTQYF.